The 13 T cell receptor beta chains below all came from one sample that was sequenced in a study of neurological immune-mediated disorders. Time point specified: longitudinal time-point 3. One entry per CDR3 protein, called by TCRdb with MiXCR from the 5' RACE reads. The sample consists of roughly 53,000 distinct CDR3 sequences, 8% to 9% of them appearing once. The specimen sequenced was PBMCs. These receptors all stem from a woman in her forties in good health.

This clonotype has at least ten counts. The chain links TRBV27 to TRBJ2-1, with D hard to call. Germline CDR1 is MNHEY and CDR2 is SMNVEV (reference sequence). This CDR3 has 12 residues. The V gene lost 6 bases and the J gene lost 3 bases, with 6 bases spanning the gap. CDR3 DNA sequence: TGTGCCAGCAGCCCGAACTACAATGAGCAGTTCTTC. Translated, it gives CASSPNYNEQFF.

This clonotype appeared many times. The chain is built from TRBV7-2 and TRBJ2-7, with 7 bases aligning to TRBD2. The CDR3 sequence is 15 residues long. Germline assignment: CDR1 SGHTA and CDR2 FQGNSA. This CDR3 is CASTGGEVHSYEQYF. The CDR3 nucleotides are TGTGCGAGTACTGGGGGGGAGGTCCATTCCTACGAGCAGTACTTC.

V gene TRBV5-6 combines with J gene TRBJ2-3, with TRBD2 identical over 12 bases. J lost 5 bases, V lost 4 bases, and 5 bases had no gene match. The CDR3 extends over 15 amino acids. The germline gives CDR1 SGHDT, CDR2 YYEEEE. In DNA, the CDR3 is TGTGCCAGCAGCCTAAGACTAGCGGGAGAAGATACGCAGTATTTT. Translated, it gives CASSLRLAGEDTQYF.

This clonotype came up many times. This chain links TRBV20-1 with TRBJ1-4; 7 bases agree with TRBD1. V was clipped by 2 bases and J by 3 bases; unmatched bases: 3. The germline CDR1 and CDR2 sequences are DFQATT and SNEGSKA (reference sequence). The CDR3 has 14 amino acids. CDR3 coding DNA: TGCAGTGCTAGAAGAGGGGGCGCTAATGAAAAACTGTTTTTT. This gives the protein CSARRGGANEKLFF.

There are many counts of this clonotype. The chain carries TRBV5-1 and TRBJ2-7; D unclear. This CDR3 is 15 amino acids long. Germline assignment: CDR1 SGHRS and CDR2 YFSETQ. Trimming removed 4 bases at V and 0 bases at J, with 14 bases between. Here the CDR3 DNA reads TGCGCCAGCAGCCCGGCCGGGCAGACCTCCTACGAGCAGTACTTC. Translating it yields CASSPAGQTSYEQYF.

The sample holds many counts of this clonotype. CDR3 nucleotide sequence: TGTGCCACCAGTGATCAGAGGGTAAGGCATGAGCAGTTCTTC. It is translated as CATSDQRVRHEQFF. The chain combines TRBV24-1 with TRBJ2-1; D may be TRBD2 (5 bases). CDR1 is KGHDR and CDR2 is SFDVKD in the germline V gene. CDR3 length: 14 amino acids. The V and J ends lost 3 bases and 8 bases respectively, with 13 bases between them.

This clonotype was seen at least ten times. CDR3 region: CASRKGRWGAGEAFF. CDR3 DNA sequence: TGTGCCAGCAGAAAGGGGAGGTGGGGGGCCGGGGAAGCTTTCTTT. The chain has TRBV6-5 and TRBJ1-1, with D maybe TRBD1 (6 bases). The CDR3 sequence is 15 residues long. V was clipped by 6 bases and J by 8 bases, with 22 bases between them. Per germline, CDR1 MNHEY and CDR2 SVGAGI.

This clonotype was observed many times. The chain combines TRBV9 with TRBJ1-1; TRBD1 matches at 8 bases. CDR3 length equals 14 residues. V shed 3 bases and J 10 bases; nucleotides not matched to a gene: 11. CDR1 SGDLS and CDR2 YYNGEE come from the germline V gene. The CDR3 reads CASSATGGGGAAFF. As DNA, the CDR3 is TGTGCCAGCAGCGCCACAGGGGGAGGAGGCGCAGCTTTCTTT.

This clonotype was seen at least ten times. The J gene is TRBJ2-3, the V gene TRBV7-2, with TRBD2 matching over 11 bases. V gave up 5 bases and J gave up 2 bases; unmatched junction bases: 6. Germline lookup yields CDR1 SGHTA and CDR2 FQGNSA. The CDR3 runs to 16 residues. The CDR3 here is CASSRGTSGYTDTQYF. DNA of the CDR3: TGTGCCAGCAGCCGTGGGACTAGCGGTTACACAGATACGCAGTATTTT.

This clonotype came up many times. This sequence joins TRBV25-1 and TRBJ1-2; 8 nucleotides agree with TRBD1. The CDR3 contains 13 residues. Germline V gene data show CDR1 as MGHDK and CDR2 as SYGVNS. Trimming removed 5 bases from V and 4 bases from J; junction bases left unmatched: 3. CDR3 protein: CASSKGQGYGYTF. The CDR3, as DNA: TGTGCCAGCAGTAAAGGACAGGGCTATGGCTACACCTTC.

Many counts were recorded for this clonotype. The V call is TRBV6-5, the J call TRBJ2-3; D ambiguous. The germline V gene encodes CDR1 MNHEY and CDR2 SVGAGI. There are 15 residues in the CDR3. Trimming removed 4 bases from V and 0 bases from J, with 11 bases in between. The CDR3 sequence: CASSSIDPSTDTQYF. The CDR3 DNA reads as TGTGCCAGCAGTTCTATCGACCCTAGCACAGATACGCAGTATTTT.

This clonotype was counted only a few times. This sequence joins TRBV5-6 and TRBJ1-1, with D hard to call. This CDR3 contains 20 residues. V lost 4 bases and J lost 6, with 34 bases in between. CDR1 and CDR2 (germline): SGHDT, YYEEEE. CDR3 protein: CASSPNFWARTLWNRAEAFF. The CDR3 DNA sequence: TGTGCCAGCAGCCCGAACTTTTGGGCACGGACTCTATGGAATCGGGCTGAAGCTTTCTTT.

This clonotype was recorded many times. The chain couples TRBV20-1 to TRBJ1-6; 8 bases are a match to TRBD1. The J segment lost 7 bases and the V segment lost 3 bases, leaving 8 bases of the junction unmatched. Per germline, CDR1 DFQATT and CDR2 SNEGSKA (reference sequence). The CDR3 is 15 residues long. The CDR3 protein is CSASRTGGPNSPLHF. The CDR3 DNA reads TGCAGTGCTAGTCGAACAGGGGGGCCAAATTCACCCCTCCACTTT.